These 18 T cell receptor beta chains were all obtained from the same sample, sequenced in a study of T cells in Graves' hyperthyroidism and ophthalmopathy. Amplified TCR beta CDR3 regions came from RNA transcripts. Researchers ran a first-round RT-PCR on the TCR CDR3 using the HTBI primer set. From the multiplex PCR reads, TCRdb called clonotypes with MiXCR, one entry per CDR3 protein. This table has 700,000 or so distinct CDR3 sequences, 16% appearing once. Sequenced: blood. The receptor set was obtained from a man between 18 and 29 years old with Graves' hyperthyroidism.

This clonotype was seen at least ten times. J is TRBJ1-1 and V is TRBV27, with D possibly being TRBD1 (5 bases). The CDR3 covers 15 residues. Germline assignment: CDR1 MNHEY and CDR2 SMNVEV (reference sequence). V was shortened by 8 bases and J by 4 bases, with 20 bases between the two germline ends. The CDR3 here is CASGQRRGSGTEAFF. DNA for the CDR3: TGTGCCAGCGGCCAGCGGAGGGGCAGCGGCACTGAAGCTTTCTTT.

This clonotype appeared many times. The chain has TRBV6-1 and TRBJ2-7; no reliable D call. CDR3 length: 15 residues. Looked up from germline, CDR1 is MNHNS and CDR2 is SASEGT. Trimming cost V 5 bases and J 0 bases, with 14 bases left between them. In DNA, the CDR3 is TGTGCCAGCAGTCTCCGGGTTCAGAACTCCTACGAGCAGTACTTC. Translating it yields CASSLRVQNSYEQYF.

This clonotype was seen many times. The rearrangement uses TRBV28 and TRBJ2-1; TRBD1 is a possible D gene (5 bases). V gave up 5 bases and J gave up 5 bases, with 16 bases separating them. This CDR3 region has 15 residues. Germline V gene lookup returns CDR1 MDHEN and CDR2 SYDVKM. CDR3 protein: CASSPGHASNNEQFF. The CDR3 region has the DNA TGTGCCAGCAGTCCCGGACACGCTTCCAACAATGAGCAGTTCTTC.

For the CDR3, the DNA is TGCAGTGCTAGAGTTTATACAAGAAATTTGACCTACGAGCAGTACTTC. It yields the protein CSARVYTRNLTYEQYF. This chain uses TRBV20-1 with TRBJ2-7; D is undetermined. Trimming shortened V by 1 base and J by 2 bases, and 18 bases separated the two germline ends. Germline CDR1 reads DFQATT; CDR2 reads SNEGSKA (reference sequence). This CDR3 region has 16 residues.

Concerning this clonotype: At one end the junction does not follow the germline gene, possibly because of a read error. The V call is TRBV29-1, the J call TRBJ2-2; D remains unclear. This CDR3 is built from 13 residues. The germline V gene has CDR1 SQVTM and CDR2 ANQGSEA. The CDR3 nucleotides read TGCAGCGTTGGGAGTACCAACACCGAGGAGCTGTTTTTT. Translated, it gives CSVGSTNTEELFF.

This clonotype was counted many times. CDR3 nucleotide sequence: TGTGCCAGCTCACCATCGCTGGGGCCCGAAGCTTTCTTT. This translates into CASSPSLGPEAFF. The genes are TRBV18 and TRBJ1-1; the D gene is possibly TRBD1 (5 bases). CDR3 length: 13 amino acids. Trimming took off 2 bases at V and 8 bases at J, with 12 bases between the two ends. Per germline, CDR1 KGHSH and CDR2 LQKENI. Filled out from reference TRBV18 and TRBJ1-1, the complete variable domain reads NAGVMQNPRHLVRRRGQEARLRCSPMKGHSHVYWYRQLPEEGLKFMVYLQKENIIDESGMPKERFSAEFPKEGPSILRIQQVVRGDSAAYFCASSPSLGPEAFFGQGTRLTVV.

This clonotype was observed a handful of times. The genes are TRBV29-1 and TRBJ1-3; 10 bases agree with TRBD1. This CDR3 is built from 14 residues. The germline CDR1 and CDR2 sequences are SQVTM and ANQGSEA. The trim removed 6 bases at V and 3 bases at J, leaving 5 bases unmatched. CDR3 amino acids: CSVGTGDYGNTIYF. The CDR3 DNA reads TGCAGCGTCGGGACAGGGGACTATGGAAACACCATATATTTT.

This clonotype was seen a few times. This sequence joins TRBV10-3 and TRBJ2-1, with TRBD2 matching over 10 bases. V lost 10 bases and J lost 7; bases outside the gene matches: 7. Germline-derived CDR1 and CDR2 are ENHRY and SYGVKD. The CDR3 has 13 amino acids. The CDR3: CATKREGGNEQFF. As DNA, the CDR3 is TGTGCCACCAAGCGGGAGGGGGGTAATGAGCAGTTCTTC.

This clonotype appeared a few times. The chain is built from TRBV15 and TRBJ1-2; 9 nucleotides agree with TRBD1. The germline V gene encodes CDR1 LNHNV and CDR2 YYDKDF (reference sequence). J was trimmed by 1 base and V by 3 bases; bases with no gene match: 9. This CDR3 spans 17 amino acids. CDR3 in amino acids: CATSRSGTGPLNYGYTF. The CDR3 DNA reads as TGTGCCACCAGCAGGTCCGGGACAGGGCCCCTTAACTATGGCTACACCTTC.

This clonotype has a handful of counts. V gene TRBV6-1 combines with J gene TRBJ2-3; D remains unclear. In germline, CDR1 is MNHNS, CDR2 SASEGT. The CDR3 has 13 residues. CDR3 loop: CATFTRSTDTQYF. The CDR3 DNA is TGTGCAACCTTCACCAGAAGCACAGATACGCAGTATTTT.

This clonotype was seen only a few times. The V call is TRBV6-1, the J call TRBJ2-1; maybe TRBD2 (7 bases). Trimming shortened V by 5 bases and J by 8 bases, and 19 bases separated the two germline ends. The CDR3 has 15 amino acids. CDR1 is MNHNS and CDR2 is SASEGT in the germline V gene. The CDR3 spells CASSYSYTGGYEQFF. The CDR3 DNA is TGTGCCAGCAGTTATTCATATACGGGGGGCTATGAGCAGTTCTTC.

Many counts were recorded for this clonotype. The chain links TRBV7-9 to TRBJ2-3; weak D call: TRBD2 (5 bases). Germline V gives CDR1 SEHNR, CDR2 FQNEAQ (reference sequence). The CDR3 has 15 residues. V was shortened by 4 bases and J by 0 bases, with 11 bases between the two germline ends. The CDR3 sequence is CASSSTGTSTDTQYF. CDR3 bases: TGTGCCAGCAGCTCTACGGGAACTAGCACAGATACGCAGTATTTT.

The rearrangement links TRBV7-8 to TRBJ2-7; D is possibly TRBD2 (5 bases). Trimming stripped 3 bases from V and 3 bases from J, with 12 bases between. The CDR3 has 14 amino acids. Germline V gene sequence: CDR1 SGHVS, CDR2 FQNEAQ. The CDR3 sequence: CASSLSGLLYEQYF. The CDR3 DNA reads TGTGCCAGCAGCTTGTCTGGACTCCTCTACGAGCAGTACTTC.

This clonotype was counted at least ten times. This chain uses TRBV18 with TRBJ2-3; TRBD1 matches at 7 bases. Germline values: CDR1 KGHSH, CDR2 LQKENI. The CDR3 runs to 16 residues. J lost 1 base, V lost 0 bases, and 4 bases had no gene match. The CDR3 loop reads CASSPPTGVGTDTQYF. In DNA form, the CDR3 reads TGTGCCAGCTCACCACCTACAGGGGTGGGCACAGATACGCAGTATTTT.

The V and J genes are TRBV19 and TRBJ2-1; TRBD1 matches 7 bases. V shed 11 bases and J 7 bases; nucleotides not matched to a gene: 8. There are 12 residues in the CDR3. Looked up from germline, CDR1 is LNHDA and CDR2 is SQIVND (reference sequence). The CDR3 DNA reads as TGTGCCTGCCGACAGGGTTGGAATGAGCAGTTCTTC. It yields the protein CACRQGWNEQFF.

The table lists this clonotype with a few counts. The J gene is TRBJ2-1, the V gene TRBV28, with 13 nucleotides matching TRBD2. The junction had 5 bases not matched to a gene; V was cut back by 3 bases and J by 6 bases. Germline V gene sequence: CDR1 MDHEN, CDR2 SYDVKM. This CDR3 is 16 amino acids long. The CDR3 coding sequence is TGTGCCAGCAGTTTCCTTCGACTAGCGGGGGGCAATGAGCAGTTCTTC. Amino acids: CASSFLRLAGGNEQFF.

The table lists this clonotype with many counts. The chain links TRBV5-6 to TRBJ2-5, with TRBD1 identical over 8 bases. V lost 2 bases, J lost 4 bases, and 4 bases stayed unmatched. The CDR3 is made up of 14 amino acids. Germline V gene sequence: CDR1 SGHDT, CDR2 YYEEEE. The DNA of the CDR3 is TGTGCCAGCAGCTTTCAGGGGGCGTCAGAGACCCAGTACTTC. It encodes CASSFQGASETQYF. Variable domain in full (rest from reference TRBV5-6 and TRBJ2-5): DAGVTQSPTHLIKTRGQQVTLRCSPKSGHDTVSWYQQALGQGPQFIFQYYEEEERQRGNFPDRFSGHQFPNYSSELNVNALLLGDSALYLCASSFQGASETQYFGPGTRLLVL.

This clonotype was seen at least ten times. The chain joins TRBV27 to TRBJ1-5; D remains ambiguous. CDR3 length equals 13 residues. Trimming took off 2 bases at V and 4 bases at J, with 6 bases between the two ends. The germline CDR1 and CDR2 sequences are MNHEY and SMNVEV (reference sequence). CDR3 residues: CASSLARNQPQHF. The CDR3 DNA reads TGTGCCAGCAGTTTAGCCCGAAATCAGCCCCAGCATTTT.